This is a list of T cell receptor beta chains from one sample in a study of T cell responses to AZD1222 COVID-19 vaccine. Using immunoSEQ multiplex PCR, the repertoire was profiled, and TCRdb retains in-frame clones only, with some absent. The sample records tens of thousands of clones, roughly 90% being singletons. The sequenced sample was peripheral blood, obtained on day 0 of AZD1222 vaccination. Receptor source: an adult in good health. Both conserved end residues are part of each CDR3. Each record gives: V gene, J gene, D gene, clone size, CDR3 protein, CDR3 DNA. The D gene is left open where the match is weak. Expanded clones are given a class, and other clones once, few, many or no size at all.

TRBV25-1	TRBJ2-1	-	-	CASSEIGTSGQRRQFF	TGTGCCAGCAGTGAAATCGGGACTTCTGGACAAAGGAGGCAGTTCTTC
TRBV29-1	TRBJ2-3	TRBD1	-	CSVDGGQGGIDTQYF	TGCAGCGTTGACGGTGGACAGGGCGGGATAGATACGCAGTATTTT
TRBV29-1	TRBJ2-2	-	-	CSVEEGSNTGELFF	TGCAGCGTTGAAGAGGGGTCGAACACCGGGGAGCTGTTTTTT
TRBV19	TRBJ2-2	-	-	CASSRGGVGTGELFF	TGTGCCAGTAGTAGAGGCGGGGTGGGCACCGGGGAGCTGTTTTTT
TRBV10-3	TRBJ2-5	-	-	CAISGNYQETQYF	TGTGCCATCTCCGGGAACTACCAAGAGACCCAGTACTTC
TRBV6-2/TRBV6-3	TRBJ2-1	TRBD2	-	CASSFPAGGLNNEQFF	TGTGCCAGCAGTTTCCCTGCGGGAGGACTCAACAATGAGCAGTTCTTC
TRBV19	TRBJ1-1	-	-	CASTRASSNTEAFF	TGTGCCAGTACCCGAGCGTCCTCGAACACTGAAGCTTTCTTT
TRBV5-5	TRBJ2-7	-	-	CASSLLEPLYEQYF	TGTGCCAGCAGCTTGTTAGAACCCCTCTACGAGCAGTACTTC
TRBV30	TRBJ2-2	TRBD2	-	CAWRLAGARTGELFF	TGTGCCTGGCGACTAGCGGGGGCGCGAACCGGGGAGCTGTTTTTT
TRBV19	TRBJ1-3	-	-	CASSIDFGNTIYF	TGTGCCAGTAGTATAGATTTCGGAAACACCATATATTTT
TRBV19	TRBJ1-4	-	-	CASSLDRTNEKLFF	TGTGCCAGTAGTCTGGACAGAACTAATGAAAAACTGTTTTTT
TRBV7-8	TRBJ2-2	-	-	CASSLGGQSTRELFF	TGTGCCAGCAGCTTAGGGGGACAAAGTACACGGGAGCTGTTTTTT
TRBV10-3	TRBJ1-3	-	once	CAISEVGNTIYF	TGTGCCATCAGTGAGGTCGGAAACACCATATATTTT
TRBV6-6	TRBJ1-1	-	-	CASGEDRLNTEAFF	TGTGCCAGCGGGGAAGACAGGTTGAACACTGAAGCTTTCTTT
TRBV19	TRBJ1-1	-	-	CASSIEARGRDTEAFF	TGTGCCAGTAGTATAGAAGCGCGGGGTCGGGACACTGAAGCTTTCTTT
TRBV19	TRBJ1-5	TRBD1	-	CASNRRGLNQPQHF	TGTGCCAGTAACCGCAGGGGGCTTAATCAGCCCCAGCATTTT
TRBV6-1	TRBJ2-3	-	-	CASSVQANKISTDTQYF	TGTGCCAGCAGTGTACAGGCAAATAAAATAAGCACAGATACGCAGTATTTT
TRBV10-3	TRBJ2-5	-	-	CAIQRTGGEETQYF	TGTGCCATCCAAAGGACCGGGGGAGAGGAGACCCAGTACTTC
TRBV7-8	TRBJ2-1	-	-	CASSRRDSYNEQFF	TGTGCCAGCAGCCGGCGGGATTCCTACAATGAGCAGTTCTTC
TRBV19	TRBJ1-5	TRBD1	-	CASRTGTGTDQPQHF	TGTGCCAGTAGAACCGGGACAGGGACCGATCAGCCCCAGCATTTT
TRBV6-6	TRBJ2-5	-	few	CASSYGGVGAETQYF	TGTGCCAGCAGTTACGGGGGAGTAGGGGCAGAGACCCAGTACTTC
TRBV28	TRBJ1-6	TRBD1	-	CASGGQGTSPLHF	TGTGCCAGCGGGGGACAGGGGACTTCACCCCTCCACTTT
TRBV5-1	TRBJ1-3	TRBD1	-	CASSLQQGGGNTIYF	TGCGCCAGCAGCTTGCAACAGGGGGGCGGAAACACCATATATTTT
TRBV6-5	TRBJ2-1	TRBD1	few	CASIQGAGEQFF	TGTGCCAGCATCCAGGGGGCGGGTGAGCAGTTCTTC
TRBV6-2/TRBV6-3	TRBJ1-5	-	-	CASSTAQRWNQPQHF	TGTGCCAGCAGCACGGCACAGAGATGGAATCAGCCCCAGCATTTT
TRBV28	TRBJ2-3	TRBD2	few	CASSPWTSGGEGTQYF	TGTGCCAGCAGTCCCTGGACTAGCGGGGGTGAGGGTACGCAGTATTTT
TRBV11-3	TRBJ2-2	TRBD1	-	CASSPRTGILPGELFF	TGTGCCAGCAGCCCGCGGACAGGGATCCTTCCCGGGGAGCTGTTTTTT
TRBV10-2	TRBJ1-2	-	few	CASSEWVSGGYTF	TGCGCCAGCAGTGAGTGGGTGTCGGGTGGCTACACCTTC
TRBV9	TRBJ1-3	TRBD1	-	CASSVKTGFGNTIYF	TGTGCCAGCAGCGTAAAGACAGGGTTTGGAAACACCATATATTTT
TRBV2	TRBJ1-6	TRBD1	once	CASSEGLGGANSPLHF	TGTGCCAGCAGTGAAGGCCTAGGGGGCGCGAATTCACCCCTCCACTTT
TRBV11-1	TRBJ2-2	TRBD1	-	CASSPQGSAPGELFF	TGTGCCAGCAGCCCACAGGGGTCCGCTCCCGGGGAGCTGTTTTTT
TRBV19	TRBJ2-3	-	-	CASKERTSTDTQYF	TGTGCCAGTAAGGAGCGGACTAGCACAGATACGCAGTATTTT
TRBV4-2	TRBJ1-4	-	medium-sized	CASSQVGSASTYNEKLFF	TGTGCCAGCAGCCAAGTTGGATCTGCCAGCACTTATAATGAAAAACTGTTTTTT
TRBV9	TRBJ1-6	-	-	CASSALSIDSPLHF	TGTGCCAGCAGCGCGTTGAGTATAGATTCACCCCTCCACTTT
TRBV10-3	TRBJ1-5	-	few	CAISESISSGQPQHF	TGTGCCATCAGTGAGTCAATCAGCTCAGGACAGCCCCAGCATTTT
TRBV7-6	TRBJ1-3	TRBD1	-	CASSGGGNSGNTIYF	TGTGCCAGCAGCGGAGGGGGCAACTCTGGAAACACCATATATTTT
TRBV11-3	TRBJ2-7	-	-	CASSFFKGGEQYF	TGTGCCAGCAGCTTTTTTAAGGGCGGGGAGCAGTACTTC
TRBV28	TRBJ1-5	-	once	CASSLVRLGDGLNQPQHF	TGTGCCAGCAGTTTAGTTCGCCTGGGGGACGGCCTCAATCAGCCCCAGCATTTT
TRBV10-1	TRBJ1-1	-	-	CASSGRLNTEAFF	TGCGCCAGCAGTGGCCGGTTGAACACTGAAGCTTTCTTT
TRBV20-1	TRBJ1-3	-	-	CSASSGRAYSGNTIYF	TGCAGTGCTAGTTCGGGCAGGGCGTACTCTGGAAACACCATATATTTT
TRBV6-6	TRBJ1-3	TRBD1	-	CASSFPQGARENTIYF	TGTGCCAGCAGTTTTCCACAGGGGGCGCGTGAAAACACCATATATTTT
TRBV6-5	TRBJ2-5	-	-	CASTQGPFQETQYF	TGTGCCAGCACCCAGGGCCCCTTTCAAGAGACCCAGTACTTC
TRBV28	TRBJ2-7	-	-	CASSLASVRNEQYF	TGTGCCAGCAGTTTGGCATCAGTACGGAACGAGCAGTACTTC
TRBV3-1/TRBV3-2	TRBJ2-7	TRBD2	-	CASSRGTSGNYEQYF	TGTGCCAGCAGCCGCGGTACTAGCGGGAACTACGAGCAGTACTTC
TRBV15	TRBJ2-2	TRBD1	-	CATSRDRVFGELFF	TGTGCCACCAGCCGGGACAGGGTTTTCGGGGAGCTGTTTTTT